This T cell receptor beta chain comes out of a study of T cell repertoires in cytomegalovirus infection. About the study: Signatures in public TCR beta sequences pointed to both CMV infection and matching HLA type.

Broader study findings: Using cumulative public TCR beta family frequency, the authors identified those who carried CMV together with the relevant HLA.

A few counts support this clonotype. Its antigen is undetermined. Using its own MiXCR run on the reads, TCRdb lists one record per CDR3 protein. This table holds approximately 120,000 distinct CDR3 sequences, 32% found once. Per germline, CDR1 MGHRA and CDR2 YSYEKL. CDR3 length equals 17 residues. After removal of 0 bases from V and 3 bases from J, the junction contained 3 bases not matched to a gene. This TCR came from a human donor in good health (CMV status not recorded). Some clones in this sample may be carry-over from other donors' samples. This rearrangement joins TRBV4-1 to TRBJ2-1, with 12 nucleotides matching TRBD2. The sample here was CD8+ T cells from cultured PBMCs, taken from culture after CMV antigen stimulation. The CDR3 is CASSQDRLAGDYNEQFF. The CDR3 DNA follows: TGCGCCAGCAGCCAAGATCGACTAGCGGGAGACTACAATGAGCAGTTCTTC.